The following is a TCR beta chain sequence with its context. Its antigen is undetermined. The sample belongs to a study of post-analysis software for immune sequencing data. Study-wide results and caveats: Patients used about five TRBV segments, including TRBV5-6, TRBV5-1 and TRBV20-1, more often than controls.

Tagging with unique molecular identifiers was a feature of the TCR beta cDNA libraries. TCRdb re-derived calls from the PCR reads in MiXCR, one entry per CDR3 protein. In the table there are fewer than 850,000 distinct CDR3 sequences, less than 35% of which are singletons. Germline V CDR1 and CDR2: SGHDT, YYEEEE. V gave up 3 bases and J gave up 7 bases; unmatched junction bases: 7. This CDR3 has 15 residues. The sample taken for sequencing was blood. The chain has TRBV5-6 and TRBJ1-5, with 10 positions matching TRBD1. This sequence was found in a girl aged 10-17 years with multiple sclerosis. This CDR3 is CASSSRQGALQPQHF. CDR3 in DNA: TGTGCCAGCAGCTCAAGACAGGGGGCCCTACAGCCCCAGCATTTT.